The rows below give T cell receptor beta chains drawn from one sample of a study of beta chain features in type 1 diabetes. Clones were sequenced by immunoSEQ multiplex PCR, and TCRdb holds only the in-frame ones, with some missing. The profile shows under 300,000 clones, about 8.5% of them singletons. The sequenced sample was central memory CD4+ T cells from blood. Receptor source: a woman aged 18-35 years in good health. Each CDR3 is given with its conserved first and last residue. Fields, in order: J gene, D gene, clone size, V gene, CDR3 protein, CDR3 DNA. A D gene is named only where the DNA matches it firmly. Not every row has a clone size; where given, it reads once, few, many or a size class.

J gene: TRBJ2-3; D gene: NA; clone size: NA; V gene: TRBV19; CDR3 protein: CASSRTVSSTDTQYF; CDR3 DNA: TGTGCCAGTAGTAGGACGGTCTCTAGCACAGATACGCAGTATTTT
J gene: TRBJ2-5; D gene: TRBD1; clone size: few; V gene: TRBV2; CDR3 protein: CASSGPDRGKETQYF; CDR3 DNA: TGTGCCAGCAGTGGGCCGGACAGGGGCAAGGAGACCCAGTACTTC
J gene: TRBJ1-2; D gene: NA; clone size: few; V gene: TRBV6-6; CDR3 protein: CASSRGGTGNYGYTF; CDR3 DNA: TGTGCCAGCAGCCGGGGTGGGACGGGGAACTATGGCTACACCTTC
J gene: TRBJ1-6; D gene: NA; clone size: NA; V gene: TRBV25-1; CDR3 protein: CASSEGADALALHF; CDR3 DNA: TGTGCCAGCAGTGAAGGGGCCGACGCTTTGGCCCTCCACTTT
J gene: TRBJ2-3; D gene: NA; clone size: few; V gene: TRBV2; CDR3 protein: CASNRLGGEDTQYF; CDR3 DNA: TGTGCCAGCAACCGGCTAGGCGGGGAGGATACGCAGTATTTT
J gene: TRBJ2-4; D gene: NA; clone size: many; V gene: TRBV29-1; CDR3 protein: CSEWTLTKNIQYF; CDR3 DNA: TGCAGCGAGTGGACCTTGACCAAAAACATTCAGTACTTC
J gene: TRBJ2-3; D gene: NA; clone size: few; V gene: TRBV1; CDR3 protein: CTSSQDEDRGTDTQYF; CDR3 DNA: TGCACCAGCAGCCAAGATGAGGACAGGGGCACAGATACGCAGTATTTT
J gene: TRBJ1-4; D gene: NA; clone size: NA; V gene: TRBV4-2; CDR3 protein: CASSPRGEGAAGGKLFF; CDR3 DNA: TGTGCCAGCAGCCCAAGAGGAGAAGGGGCCGCGGGCGGAAAACTGTTTTTT
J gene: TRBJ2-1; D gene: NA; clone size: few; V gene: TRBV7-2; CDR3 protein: CASSPRRNNEQFF; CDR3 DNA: TGTGCCAGCAGCCCGAGACGAAACAATGAGCAGTTCTTC
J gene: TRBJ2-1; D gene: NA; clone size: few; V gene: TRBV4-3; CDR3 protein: CASSRLAELYNEQFF; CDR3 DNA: TGCGCCAGCAGCCGCTTAGCGGAGCTCTACAATGAGCAGTTCTTC
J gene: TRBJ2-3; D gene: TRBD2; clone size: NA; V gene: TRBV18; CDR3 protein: CASSATSGTTDTQYF; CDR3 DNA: TGTGCCAGCTCCGCGACTAGCGGGACGACAGATACGCAGTATTTT
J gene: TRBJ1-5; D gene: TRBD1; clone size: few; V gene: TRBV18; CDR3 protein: CASSPTGQRNQPQHF; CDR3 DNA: TGTGCCAGCTCACCGACGGGACAGCGAAATCAGCCCCAGCATTTT
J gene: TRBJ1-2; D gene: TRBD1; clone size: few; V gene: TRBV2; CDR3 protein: CASSLQGMDYGYTF; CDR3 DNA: TGTGCCAGCAGTTTACAGGGGATGGACTATGGCTACACCTTC
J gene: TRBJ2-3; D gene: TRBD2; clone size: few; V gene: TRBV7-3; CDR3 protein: CASSLRSGRGWTDTQYF; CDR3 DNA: TGTGCCAGCAGCTTAAGGAGCGGGAGAGGCTGGACAGATACGCAGTATTTT
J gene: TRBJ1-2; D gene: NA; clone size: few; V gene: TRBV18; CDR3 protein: CASSPEGRTHGYTF; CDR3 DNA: TGTGCCAGCTCACCAGAGGGGAGGACCCATGGCTACACCTTC
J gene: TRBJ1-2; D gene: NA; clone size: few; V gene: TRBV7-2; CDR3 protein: CASSHSTGGYTF; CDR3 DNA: TGTGCCAGCAGCCATTCGACAGGTGGCTACACCTTC
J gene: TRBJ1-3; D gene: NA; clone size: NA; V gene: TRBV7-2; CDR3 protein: CASSLGGSGNTIYF; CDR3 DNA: TGTGCCAGCAGCTTAGGAGGCTCTGGAAACACCATATATTTT
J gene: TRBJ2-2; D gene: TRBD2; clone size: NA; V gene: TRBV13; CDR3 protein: CASSHPGLAGRTGELFF; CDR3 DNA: TGTGCCAGCAGCCACCCGGGACTAGCGGGACGCACCGGGGAGCTGTTTTTT
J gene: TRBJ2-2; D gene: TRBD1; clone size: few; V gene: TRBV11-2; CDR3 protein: CASRSGTGRTGELFF; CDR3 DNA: TGTGCCAGCAGGTCCGGGACAGGGAGGACCGGGGAGCTGTTTTTT
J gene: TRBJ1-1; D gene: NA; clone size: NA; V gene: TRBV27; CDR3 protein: CASKNRETYTEAFF; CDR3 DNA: TGTGCCAGCAAAAACCGGGAGACATACACTGAAGCTTTCTTT
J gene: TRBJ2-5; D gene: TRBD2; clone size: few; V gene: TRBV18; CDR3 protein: CASSPSSSGSRETQYF; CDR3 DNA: TGTGCCAGCTCACCGTCGTCTAGCGGGAGCCGAGAGACCCAGTACTTC
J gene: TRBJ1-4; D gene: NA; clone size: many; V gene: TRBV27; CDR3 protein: CASGKRSTNEKLFF; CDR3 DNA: TGTGCCAGCGGCAAGCGGTCAACTAATGAAAAACTGTTTTTT
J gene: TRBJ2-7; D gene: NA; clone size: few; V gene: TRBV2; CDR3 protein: CASVLFYEQYF; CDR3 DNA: TGTGCCAGCGTACTGTTCTACGAGCAGTACTTC
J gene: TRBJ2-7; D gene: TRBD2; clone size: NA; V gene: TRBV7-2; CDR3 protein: CASSRTSGSGEQYF; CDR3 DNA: TGTGCCAGCAGCCGGACTAGCGGGAGTGGCGAGCAGTACTTC
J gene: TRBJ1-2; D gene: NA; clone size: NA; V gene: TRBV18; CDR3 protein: CASSLKYGGYTF; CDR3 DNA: TGTGCCAGCTCACTAAAATACGGTGGCTACACCTTC
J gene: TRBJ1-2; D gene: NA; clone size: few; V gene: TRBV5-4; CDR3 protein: CASSRTGANYGYTF; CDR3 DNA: TGTGCCAGCAGCCGAACAGGAGCTAACTATGGCTACACCTTC
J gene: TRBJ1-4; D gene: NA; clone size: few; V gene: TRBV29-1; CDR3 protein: CSVEAGVNEKLFF; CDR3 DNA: TGCAGCGTTGAAGCAGGGGTCAATGAAAAACTGTTTTTT
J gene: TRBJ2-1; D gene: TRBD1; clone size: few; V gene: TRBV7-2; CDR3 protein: CASSFLGQVNEQFF; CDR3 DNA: TGTGCCAGCAGCTTTTTGGGACAGGTCAATGAGCAGTTCTTC
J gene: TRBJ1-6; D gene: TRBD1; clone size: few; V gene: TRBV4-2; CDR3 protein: CASSRDRANSPLHF; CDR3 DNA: TGTGCCAGCAGTCGGGACAGGGCTAATTCACCCCTCCACTTT
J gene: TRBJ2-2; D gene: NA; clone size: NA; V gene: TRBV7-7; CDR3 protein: CASSSRPQGIGELFF; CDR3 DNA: TGTGCCAGCAGCTCGCGGCCCCAGGGCATCGGGGAGCTGTTTTTT
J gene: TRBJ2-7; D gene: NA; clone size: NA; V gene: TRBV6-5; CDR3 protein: CASSYRWGRPPSEQYF; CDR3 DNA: TGTGCCAGCAGTTACCGATGGGGTCGCCCTCCCTCCGAGCAGTACTTC
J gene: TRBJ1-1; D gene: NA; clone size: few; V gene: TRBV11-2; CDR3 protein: CASSNFGGSGAFF; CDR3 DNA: TGTGCCAGCAGCAATTTCGGGGGCTCCGGGGCTTTCTTT